This TCR beta chain was identified during a study of tissue T cells after allogeneic stem cell transplantation. Study at large: A handful of GVHD patients had recipient-origin PBMCs collected before transplant.

As concerns this clone: The antigen remains unidentified.

V shed 6 bases, J shed 4 bases, and the junction held 7 bases outside the gene matches. CDR3 length equals 15 residues. Germline CDR1 and CDR2: ENHRY and SYGVKD. Libraries were prepared by immunoSEQ multiplex PCR; TCRdb keeps only in-frame clonotypes and omits some of them. The sample records tens of thousands of clones, 85% being singletons. Study results and caveats: Within patients, tissue anatomy strongly shaped TCR repertoire composition. The study did not identify alloreactive or antigen-specific tissue TCRs, and some clones might be persisting host cells.

Sequences were derived from blood, sampled before transplantation. The clonotype originates from a woman aged 18 to 55 who later had graft-versus-host disease after an allogeneic stem cell transplant. The chain joins TRBV10-3 to TRBJ2-5; TRBD1 matches 11 bases. This chain's CDR3 is CAISPGTGGLETQYF. Written as DNA, the CDR3 is TGTGCCATCAGCCCCGGGACAGGGGGGCTAGAGACCCAGTACTTC.